The 26 T cell receptor beta chains in this list originate from one sample, sequenced in a study of regulatory T cells in long-lasting Graves disease. Time point given: persistent/refractory GD, antithyroid drugs over 5 years with positive TRAb. Researchers made the TCR library from RNA that was extracted from PBMCs. Relying on iRepertoire HTBI primers and Arm-PCR of CDR3 regions, the team built TCR beta libraries. One entry per CDR3 protein, called by TCRdb with MiXCR from the multiplex PCR reads. The sample lists around 450,000 distinct CDR3 sequences, about 22% occurring once. This specimen consisted of peripheral blood mononuclear cells (PBMCs), obtained when the disease was refractory, from a patient treated with antithyroid drugs. Every receptor here comes from a female donor with Graves disease.

The CDR3 DNA sequence: TGCGCCAGCAGTGTTACTAGCGGGAGGGTTATGGACTACGAGCAGTACTTC. Protein: CASSVTSGRVMDYEQYF. The J gene is TRBJ2-7, the V gene TRBV10-1; 13 nucleotides agree with TRBD2. Unmatched junction bases numbered 9, after V lost 4 bases and J lost 3 bases. Germline V gene sequence: CDR1 WNHNN, CDR2 SYGVQD (reference sequence). The CDR3 consists of 17 residues.

This clonotype was observed many times. This chain uses TRBV28 with TRBJ1-1; D might be TRBD1 (5 bases). This CDR3 spans 14 amino acids. In germline, CDR1 is MDHEN, CDR2 SYDVKM. Trimming removed 8 bases at V and 4 bases at J, with 17 bases between. The chain's CDR3 is CASLNAGGVTEAFF. The CDR3 DNA is TGTGCCAGCCTCAATGCGGGGGGGGTCACTGAAGCTTTCTTT.

This clonotype occurred many times. The chain has TRBV28 and TRBJ1-5, with TRBD1 as a possible D gene (6 bases). The germline CDR1 and CDR2 sequences are MDHEN and SYDVKM. The CDR3 runs 14 residues. The ends were cut back, 2 bases at V and 6 bases at J, with 11 bases in the middle. The DNA for the CDR3 is TGTGCCAGCAGTTTAGAACAGGGAGGTCAGCCCCAGCATTTT. Amino acids: CASSLEQGGQPQHF. The full variable domain, in which reference TRBV28 and TRBJ1-5 provide the parts outside the CDR3, is DVKVTQSSRYLVKRTGEKVFLECVQDMDHENMFWYRQDPGLGLRLIYFSYDVKMKEKGDIPEGYSVSREKKERFSLILESASTNQTSMYLCASSLEQGGQPQHFGDGTRLSIL.

This clonotype has only one observation. The rearrangement joins TRBV6-1 to TRBJ2-3, with D perhaps assigned TRBD1 or TRBD2 (5 bases each). Per germline, CDR1 MNHNS and CDR2 SASEGT. Deletions cut 6 bases from V and 6 bases from J, with 16 bases between. CDR3 length: 14 residues. CDR3 region: CASRYRAGTDTQYF. CDR3 nucleotides: TGTGCCAGCAGGTACCGGGCAGGGACGGATACGCAGTATTTT.

The rearrangement uses TRBV3-1 and TRBJ1-2; no clear D gene. CDR1 LGHDT and CDR2 YNNKEL come from the germline V gene (reference sequence). Trimming removed 1 base from V and 6 bases from J, with 15 bases in between. The CDR3 is 15 amino acids. CDR3: CASSQGVLGYHGYTF. CDR3 coding DNA: TGTGCCAGCAGCCAAGGCGTTTTGGGCTACCATGGCTACACCTTC.

This clonotype came up many times. The rearrangement joins TRBV28 to TRBJ1-4; the D gene is possibly TRBD1 (5 bases). The CDR3 is 16 residues long. Germline-derived CDR1 and CDR2 are MDHEN and SYDVKM. Deletions cut 0 bases from V and 5 bases from J, with 13 bases between. The CDR3 sequence is CASSLWGGAPNEKLFF. Written as DNA, the CDR3 is TGTGCCAGCAGTTTATGGGGCGGGGCCCCCAATGAAAAACTGTTTTTT.

This clonotype was counted at least ten times. CDR3 DNA: TGTGCCAGCAGTCCTACGACAGGACCTACTACCTACGAGCAGTACTTC. Translation gives CASSPTTGPTTYEQYF. The rearrangement uses TRBV28 and TRBJ2-7; a possible D gene is TRBD1 (6 bases). V was cut by 5 bases and J by 2 bases, with 19 bases left in between. Germline V gene data show CDR1 as MDHEN and CDR2 as SYDVKM. The CDR3 covers 16 residues.

Here the CDR3 DNA reads TGTGCCAGCAGCCAATCCCCCTATAGCGGTGGATACGAGCAGTACTTC. Translation gives CASSQSPYSGGYEQYF. V and J are TRBV7-2 and TRBJ2-7; tentative D call: TRBD2 (6 bases). V lost 5 bases and J lost 4, with 21 bases in between. This CDR3 is built from 16 residues. In germline, CDR1 is SGHTA, CDR2 FQGNSA.

This sequence joins TRBV15 and TRBJ2-7; perhaps D is TRBD1 or TRBD2 (6 bases each). V dropped 4 bases and J dropped 5 bases, with 18 bases sitting between them. CDR3 size: 15 residues. The germline CDR1 and CDR2 sequences are LNHNV and YYDKDF (reference sequence). The CDR3: CATSMVGGGPHEQYF. Written as DNA, the CDR3 is TGTGCCACCAGCATGGTGGGGGGCGGCCCCCACGAGCAGTACTTC.

This clonotype was detected only a few times. The J gene is TRBJ1-5, the V gene TRBV20-1; the D gene is possibly TRBD1 (5 bases). The CDR3 is 14 amino acids. Trimming shortened V by 4 bases and J by 0 bases, and 10 bases separated the two germline ends. From germline, CDR1 is DFQATT and CDR2 SNEGSKA (reference sequence). The CDR3 protein is CSATQGNSNQPQHF. The DNA for the CDR3 is TGCAGTGCTACCCAGGGAAATAGCAATCAGCCCCAGCATTTT.

This clonotype has a handful of counts. V is TRBV7-9 and J is TRBJ1-2; no reliable D call. The germline CDR1 and CDR2 sequences are SEHNR and FQNEAQ (reference sequence). Trimming removed 5 bases at V and 0 bases at J, with 13 bases between. The CDR3 has 15 residues. CDR3 sequence: CASSPSWAPNYGYTF. As DNA, the CDR3 is TGTGCCAGCAGCCCTAGCTGGGCGCCTAACTATGGCTACACCTTC.

This chain joins TRBV28 and TRBJ1-2; possible D gene TRBD1, 5 bases. The CDR3 has 17 amino acids. V was pared by 6 bases and J by 1 base, with 21 bases between. CDR1 MDHEN and CDR2 SYDVKM come from the germline V gene. DNA for the CDR3: TGTGCCAGCAGCATAAACTTTGACAGCCTAGATAACTATGGCTACACCTTC. As protein: CASSINFDSLDNYGYTF.

This clonotype has ten or more counts. The chain combines TRBV6-1 with TRBJ1-1, with D possibly matching TRBD1 (5 bases). V lost 5 bases to trimming and J lost 0 bases, with 13 bases between them. This CDR3 spans 15 amino acids. Germline values: CDR1 MNHNS, CDR2 SASEGT. The CDR3 is CASSLPEGLNTEAFF. In DNA form, the CDR3 reads TGTGCCAGCAGTCTCCCCGAGGGGTTGAACACTGAAGCTTTCTTT.

This clonotype was seen repeatedly, ten times or more. V is TRBV12-3 or TRBV12-4 and J is TRBJ1-1; D uncertain. The CDR3 contains 13 residues. V lost 7 bases, J lost 10 bases, and 19 bases lay in between. The CDR3 sequence is CASMQRETVTAFF. CDR3 coding DNA: TGTGCCAGCATGCAAAGGGAAACGGTGACAGCTTTCTTT.

This clonotype was recorded many times. This chain connects TRBV12-5 to TRBJ2-7; D unresolved. The CDR3 length is 13 residues. V lost 2 bases and J 3 bases, leaving 8 bases between the germline ends. The germline gives CDR1 LGHNT, CDR2 FRNRAP. CDR3 DNA sequence: TGTGCTAGTGGTTTGAACGCCGTCTACGAGCAGTACTTC. As protein: CASGLNAVYEQYF. The full variable domain, with the rest looked up from reference TRBV12-5 and TRBJ2-7, is DARVTQTPRHKVTEMGQEVTMRCQPILGHNTVFWYRQTMMQGLELLAYFRNRAPLDDSGMPKDRFSAEMPDATLATLKIQPSEPRDSAVYFCASGLNAVYEQYFGPGTRLTVT.

This clonotype was detected only a few times. V gene TRBV28 combines with J gene TRBJ1-5, with 10 bases identical to TRBD1. The trim removed 6 bases at V and 6 bases at J, leaving 8 bases unmatched. This CDR3 is 15 amino acids long. Germline CDR1 MDHEN, CDR2 SYDVKM. The CDR3 sequence: CASSSDRGRSQPQHF. DNA of the CDR3: TGTGCCAGCAGCTCAGACAGGGGGCGAAGTCAGCCCCAGCATTTT.

At least ten counts were recorded for this clonotype. The V call is TRBV29-1, the J call TRBJ1-5; weak D call: TRBD1 (5 bases). The CDR3 consists of 13 residues. The V gene lost 3 bases and the J gene lost 7 bases, with 13 bases spanning the gap. Germline V gene data show CDR1 as SQVTM and CDR2 as ANQGSEA. Here the CDR3 reads CSVEGGIGQPQHF. The CDR3 nucleotides are TGCAGCGTTGAGGGGGGGATCGGACAGCCCCAGCATTTT.

This clonotype was counted at least ten times. The chain combines TRBV28 with TRBJ1-2, with TRBD1 matching 10 bases. J lost 3 bases, V lost 6 bases, and 4 bases had no gene match. CDR1 and CDR2 from the germline V gene are MDHEN and SYDVKM. This CDR3 comprises 14 residues. The CDR3 coding sequence is TGTGCCAGCAGCTCCGGACAGGGGGACTATGGCTACACCTTC. Protein: CASSSGQGDYGYTF.

This clonotype showed up just a few times. V is TRBV14 and J is TRBJ2-6; D is perhaps TRBD2 (5 bases). CDR1 is SGHDN, CDR2 FVKESK, per germline. The V gene lost 0 bases and the J gene lost 0 bases, with 6 bases spanning the gap. The CDR3 has 16 amino acids. The CDR3 DNA is TGTGCCAGCAGCCAAGATCGGGGCTCTGGGGCCAACGTCCTGACTTTC. Amino acid sequence: CASSQDRGSGANVLTF.

At least ten counts were recorded for this clonotype. The chain uses TRBV6-1 and TRBJ2-2; 7 bases are a match to TRBD1. Looked up from germline, CDR1 is MNHNS and CDR2 is SASEGT. The length of the CDR3 is 13 residues. With V trimmed by 8 bases and J by 2 bases, 2 bases remained unmatched. The CDR3 nucleotides are TGTGCCAGCTACAGGGGAAACACCGGGGAGCTGTTTTTT. As protein: CASYRGNTGELFF.

In this sample, this clonotype turned up a few times. The rearrangement joins TRBV20-1 to TRBJ2-7, with 8 nucleotides matching TRBD1. V lost 0 bases and J lost 4; bases outside the gene matches: 11. The CDR3 extends over 16 amino acids. Germline loops: CDR1 DFQATT, CDR2 SNEGSKA (reference sequence). The chain's CDR3 is CSARDRHPRQGYEQYF. The CDR3 region has the DNA TGCAGTGCTAGAGATCGGCACCCGCGACAGGGGTACGAGCAGTACTTC.

This clonotype was seen many times. V usage is TRBV5-5 and J usage is TRBJ2-7; possible D gene TRBD2, 5 bases. The length of the CDR3 is 17 residues. CDR1 and CDR2 (germline): SGHKS, YYEKEE (reference sequence). Trimming pared 7 bases from V and 0 bases from J, leaving 23 bases between. CDR3: CASQVGYGLRSSYEQYF. CDR3 bases: TGTGCCAGCCAGGTTGGGTATGGACTCCGAAGCTCCTACGAGCAGTACTTC.

This rearrangement joins TRBV7-8 to TRBJ2-1, with a possible D match to TRBD2 (5 bases). V dropped 6 bases and J dropped 8 bases, with 20 bases sitting between them. Looked up from germline, CDR1 is SGHVS and CDR2 is FQNEAQ. This CDR3 is built from 15 residues. The CDR3 DNA is TGTGCCAGCAGTCGCCCCGAGACGGGATCGGATGAGCAGTTCTTC. It specifies CASSRPETGSDEQFF.

This clonotype appeared a single time. The V and J genes are TRBV10-3 and TRBJ1-3; D perhaps matches TRBD1 (6 bases). Germline-derived CDR1 and CDR2 are ENHRY and SYGVKD. V lost 3 bases and J lost 4, with 10 bases in between. The CDR3 consists of 14 residues. CDR3 nucleotide sequence: TGTGCCATCAGTGAACACAGGGACGGAAACACCATATATTTT. Protein product: CAISEHRDGNTIYF.

This clonotype was counted at least ten times. The CDR3, as DNA: TGTGCCAGCAGCTTCGCTTCCTCACCCCTCCACTTT. Amino acids: CASSFASSPLHF. V usage is TRBV7-2 and J usage is TRBJ1-6; D unclear. The CDR3 has 12 residues. Trimming took 3 bases from V and 10 from J, leaving 7 bases between them. Germline V gene lookup returns CDR1 SGHTA and CDR2 FQGNSA.

The chain joins TRBV6-5 to TRBJ2-7, with 9 bases that match TRBD2. The ends lost 0 bases at V and 0 bases at J; junction bases unmatched: 6. The CDR3 runs 17 residues. Germline CDR1 MNHEY, CDR2 SVGAGI. CDR3 nucleotide sequence: TGTGCCAGCAGTTACTCAACTCCTAGCGGGGCCTCCTACGAGCAGTACTTC. It encodes CASSYSTPSGASYEQYF.